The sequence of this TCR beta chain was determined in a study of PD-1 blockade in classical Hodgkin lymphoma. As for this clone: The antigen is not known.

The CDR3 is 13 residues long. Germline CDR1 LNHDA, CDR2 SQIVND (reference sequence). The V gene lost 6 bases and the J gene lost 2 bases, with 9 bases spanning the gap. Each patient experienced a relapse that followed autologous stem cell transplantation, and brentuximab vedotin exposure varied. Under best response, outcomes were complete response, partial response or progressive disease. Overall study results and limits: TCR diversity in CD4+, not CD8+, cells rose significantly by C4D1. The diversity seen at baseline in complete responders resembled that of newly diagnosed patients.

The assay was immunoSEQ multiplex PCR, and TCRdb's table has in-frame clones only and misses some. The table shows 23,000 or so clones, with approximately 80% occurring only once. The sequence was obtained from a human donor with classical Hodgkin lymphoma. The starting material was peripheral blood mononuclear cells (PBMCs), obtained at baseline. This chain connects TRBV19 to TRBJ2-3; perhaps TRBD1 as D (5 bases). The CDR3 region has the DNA TGTGCCAGTAGGGACATAGACACAGATACGCAGTATTTT. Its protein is CASRDIDTDTQYF.